The present TCR beta chain was sequenced within a study of cytomegalovirus exposure and HLA in healthy donors. In the study overall: Sequencing of approximately 190 million T cells in an earlier analysis found 120 million or so unique TCR beta sequences. Findings of the study overall: When a later analysis was performed, an Asian-associated ancestry cluster reportedly had fewer N-insertions than the approximately 600-donor mean.

Participants comprised healthy donors of bone marrow. PCR amplification relied on 60 Vbeta primers (plus 13 Jbeta primers). Original handling: A later analysis tallied roughly 77 million unique TCR beta chains, about 9.9 million of them shared. Sequencing used immunoSEQ multiplex PCR; TCRdb keeps in-frame clones, though not all of them. The D gene and trimming were derived from the DNA, and the V and J assignments and clone size from that table. The repertoire has 180,000 or so clones, around 70% of them found once; the top ten carry over 2.5%. CDR1 is MRHNA and CDR2 is SNTAGT in the germline V gene. This CDR3 contains 16 residues. Trimming stripped 0 bases from V and 7 bases from J, with 16 bases between. As to this clone: What it recognizes is unknown.

The TCR was taken from a male donor in good health and CMV-seronegative. Sequencing was done on a sample of PBMCs. This chain uses TRBV6-4 with TRBJ1-5, with D hard to call. The CDR3, as DNA: TGTGCCAGCAGTGACTCAGCGGGGTTTAAAGGGCAGCCCCAGCATTTT. The encoded protein is CASSDSAGFKGQPQHF.